This T cell receptor (beta chain) was found in a study of cytomegalovirus exposure and HLA in healthy donors (dated by TCRdb to 2015 to 2018). About the investigation overall: An earlier analysis of 550 to 700 of the donors reported approximately 290 Gb of sequence data and some 120 million unique TCR beta sequences from 150 million to 200 million T cells. Roughly 290 gigabases of sequencing data and 70 million to 95 million unique TCR sequences made up an early release that covered about 640 HLA-typed donors. Donor age, sex, ethnicity and CMV serostatus were compiled alongside the repertoire data. The study was designed to test whether signatures of past pathogen exposure could be identified by cataloging public T cell receptors. The study used immunosequencing to profile the T cell repertoires of 666 subjects and linked those repertoires to cytomegalovirus serostatus. Genome-wide SNP genotypes for about 55% of the roughly 670 donors were used in a later genetic analysis, which treated that subset as a discovery cohort. An earlier analysis of 587 of the donors used high-throughput TCR beta sequencing to judge whether each TCR beta V gene segment behaved as functional or pseudogenic. Among 300 to 500 genotyped donors of the cohort, an average of around 250,000 unique TCR beta nucleotide sequences was sequenced per donor, of which 15% to 20% were non-productive. In a later analysis, previously published TCR beta repertoires from 550 to 700 donors were re-analyzed and high-resolution HLA genotyping was added so that TCR occurrence patterns could be studied. Typing coverage differed by locus: A, B, C, DRB1 and DQB1 were typed in about 629-630 donors, DQA1 in 500 to 550, DPA1 in around 600, and DPB1 in 472. Along with the roughly 710-subject first cohort, a separate validation cohort of about 110 different subjects was used. Rather than using new phenotypic data, the later analysis identified candidate immune exposures from TCR beta sequences and from how often those sequences occurred across donors. Four to six DR-DQ haplotypes were handled as single units for association and clustering, since linkage in the cohort was strong. To predict cytomegalovirus infection status, the study brought together high-throughput TCR immunosequencing, statistical association of individual TCRs with disease status, and machine learning. Every repertoire in the discovery cohort had been generated on one and the same sequencing platform. HLA typing included class I and class II loci at four-digit resolution. Of the approximately 370 genotyped donors, 81% were placed in the genetic ancestry cluster associated with self-reported Caucasian donors.

Preparation of the library involved the immunoSEQ multiplex PCR assay. A mixture of 60 forward primers for TCR Vbeta segments and 13 reverse primers for TCR Jbeta segments was used in the multiplex PCR. The CDR3 region of rearranged TCR beta genes was amplified from genomic DNA by a multiplex PCR assay. The Illumina HiSeq System was used to sequence the amplified TCR beta libraries as 87-base-pair reads. In the source study's methods: In a later analysis, tens of millions of unique TCR beta chains were counted across the approximately 670 repertoires, and approximately 11 million of these chains were shared by at least two donors. To remove PCR and sequencing errors, raw reads were error-corrected and collapsed into unique sequences using a nearest-neighbor algorithm that merged closely related sequences. Alignment of CDR3 sequences to IMGT reference sequences was used to assign V, D and J gene segments. For a sequence to be retained, a match of at least six nucleotides was required to both a V gene segment and a J gene segment. A rearrangement counted as productive if the CDR3 had no stop codons and remained in frame with V and J, and every other rearrangement counted as non-productive. CDR3 was defined by IMGT convention, running from the second conserved V-encoded cysteine to the conserved J-encoded phenylalanine. In an earlier analysis of 587 of the donors, sequences lacking an unambiguous match to a single V gene segment were excluded. In an earlier analysis of approximately 590 of the donors, a V segment was called functional when productive rearrangements were above 56.7%, and segregating when the standard deviation between donors exceeded 5%. A statistical classification framework was built for diagnosing cytomegalovirus status from the catalog of TCR beta chain sequences. In a later analysis, TCR nucleotide sequences were compared against IMGT/GENE-DB human TR gene sequences so that V and J genes could be assigned. The TCRdist pipeline was used in a later analysis to assign CDR3 sequences and most-parsimonious VDJ recombination scenarios. A later analysis defined each TCR beta chain by its CDR3 amino acid sequence plus V-gene family, and excluded reads lacking a unique V-gene family. To address suspected cross-contamination and a sequencing artifact, a later analysis removed under 600 highly shared, low-generation-probability nucleotide sequences. In a later analysis, a clonal expansion index for each public chain was calculated from normalized within-repertoire ranks of inferred template counts. In a later analysis, generation probabilities were computed with a VDJ recombination model fitted to out-of-frame rearrangements, and the resulting probabilities were checked against IGoR. A later analysis scored TCR-TCR, TCR-HLA and TCR-CMV co-occurrence with hypergeometric tests, applying a repertoire-size bias correction to TCR pairs. To estimate false discovery rates, a later analysis permuted the HLA or CMV assignments 20 times. In a later analysis, co-occurring TCRs were grouped with DBSCAN, and TCRdist sequence similarity was added when clustering was performed within HLA-allele-positive subsets. Repertoires with fewer than 30,000 or more than 120,000 public chains were left out of co-occurrence clustering, as were four to six repertoires with anomalous nucleotide sharing. The table was pulled from immuneACCESS by TCRdb, which kept in-frame rearrangements only. Such tables lose some clones; where checked, under half of the loss comes from unresolved V genes, and the rest has no known cause. The DNA was the basis for D and trimming; V, J and clone size are from that table. The sample table contains tens of thousands of clones; only one count was recorded for approximately 63% of them. In total, the top ten clones hold 8.5% to 10% of the sample.

From the cysteine through the phenylalanine, the CDR3 covers 16 amino acids. Only the CDR3 DNA stays, 48 bases, in frame from base 1. Trimming takes 1 base from V and 0 bases from J, and the germline ends sit 10 bases apart. Based on the germline V gene, the CDR1 and CDR2 sequences are SGHVS and FNYEAQ. Summary of the overall study and its limitations: A few of the identified cytomegalovirus-associated TCR beta chains were confirmed in vitro to be specific for cytomegalovirus antigens. In an earlier analysis of about 550 of the donors, most TCR beta V segments were observed in productive rearrangements about 90% or about 30% of the time, broadly matching IMGT annotations. A further reported finding was that TCR beta sequences accurately predicted the HLA-A and HLA-B alleles for most subjects in the first cohort. A later genetic analysis associated a missense DCLRE1C variant with V-gene and J-gene trimming of TCR beta chains, and an independent cohort replicated the association. A later genetic analysis reported fewer N-insertions in productive TCRs among donors in an Asian-associated ancestry cluster than the roughly 700-donor mean. In a later analysis, most CMV-associated TCR beta chains were found to appear HLA-restricted, with HLA associations seemingly driven largely by CMV exposure. A group of highly shared sequence variants was considered likely to be a technical artifact of the sequencing pipeline. A later analysis found that TCR association rates varied across HLA loci, with DRB1 alleles showing the most associated TCRs and HLA-C alleles the fewest. A later analysis associated 15,000 to 20,000 TCR beta sequences with specific HLA alleles at a false discovery rate of 0.05. The earlier analysis of fewer than 750 of the donors excluded 15 to 20 rarely observed V segments, including chromosome 9 orphons, because counts were too low. In the study, 150 to 200 TCR beta chains were listed as associated with cytomegalovirus. Some IMGT-functional V segments, including TRBV6-2 and TRBV6-3, could not be told apart with the 87-base-pair reads, so those segments were excluded. It was suggested by the authors that the approach could potentially be generalized to other disease states and immunological phenotypes. In a later analysis, HLA-associated TCR beta chains showed more clonal expansion and lower generation probabilities than non-associated chains that were equally common. According to a later analysis, parvovirus B19, influenza, CMV and Epstein-Barr virus appeared linked to several top co-occurrence clusters. Because HLA typing was missing for some donors at each locus, association tests included only the typed subset. Only TCR beta chains were sequenced in this cohort, and the absence of alpha or paired-chain data limited detectable features. When HLA alleles, especially DR and DQ, strongly co-occurred, TCR associations were difficult to assign to individual alleles. Most TCR sequences were observed very rarely across donors, whereas some public TCRs were present in many individuals. In both the original and validation cohorts, the classifier was reported to diagnose cytomegalovirus status with high specificity and sensitivity. Sequencing depth was assumed to be roughly uniform across donors in the presence/absence analyses, though that assumption may not hold. Linkage disequilibrium might explain the correlated functional status among segregating V segments, but an unknown experimental factor could not be ruled out. CMV serostatus was the only immune exposure information available for the cohort.

Of note for this clone: The clone's antigen remains unknown. Qualities for individual bases were not recorded, and no much larger clone is one base off.

The cohort consisted of some 730 healthy bone marrow donors. All cohort members were sampled while nominally healthy, although unrecorded immune exposures were likely present. The donor tested CMV seropositive, placing the donor among the approximately 290 seropositive members of the cohort. Every donor gave a peripheral blood sample, and the peripheral blood mononuclear cells from that sample were used for TCR beta sequencing. The Qiagen DNeasy Blood Extraction Kit was used to extract genomic DNA from the blood cell samples. The clonotype was recovered from a woman in her forties or fifties in good health and CMV-seropositive. The chain joins TRBV7-6 to TRBJ1-5; the D gene cannot be named for sure. Sequencing used PBMCs. The DNA is TGTGCCAGCAGCTTAGGGGTCGGGGATAGCAATCAGCCCCAGCATTTT. Its amino acids are CASSLGVGDSNQPQHF. Beyond the CDR3, the reference TRBV7-6 and TRBJ1-5 genes provide the residues; the full variable domain reads: GAGVSQSPRYKVTKRGQDVALRCDPISGHVSLYWYRQALGQGPEFLTYFNYEAQQDKSGLPNDRFSAERPEGSISTLTIQRTEQRDSAMYRCASSLGVGDSNQPQHFGDGTRLSIL.